The 21 T cell receptor beta chains below all came from one sample that was sequenced in a study of blood T cell repertoires in COVID-19. The table came from immunoSEQ multiplex PCR; TCRdb's copy has only in-frame clones and leaves some out. The data contain 200,000 to 300,000 clones, about nine tenths of them singletons. Sequencing was performed on peripheral blood. These TCRs come from a woman in her 30s with COVID-19, enrolled during active disease.

The rearrangement joins TRBV2 to TRBJ1-4, with 7 nucleotides matching TRBD1. Germline values: CDR1 SNHLY, CDR2 FYNNEI. The CDR3 covers 15 residues. Trimming at V came to 1 base and at J to 5 bases, leaving 4 bases not matched to a gene. In DNA form, the CDR3 reads TGTGCCAGCAGTGAAGGGACAGGCCCCAATGAAAAACTGTTTTTT. Translating gives CASSEGTGPNEKLFF.

This chain joins TRBV4-1 and TRBJ2-1; TRBD1 is a possible D gene (5 bases). With 5 bases removed from V and 0 bases from J, the gap between germline ends came to 17 bases. The germline V gene has CDR1 MGHRA and CDR2 YSYEKL. CDR3 length: 17 residues. CDR3 loop: CASSYLTRGPSYNEQFF. For the CDR3, the DNA is TGCGCCAGCAGCTACCTAACAAGGGGTCCCTCCTACAATGAGCAGTTCTTC.

The rearrangement joins TRBV23-1 to TRBJ2-1; D perhaps matches TRBD2 (6 bases). TRBV23-1 is an ORF, with its function uncertain. CDR3 length: 17 residues. The V gene lost 3 bases and the J gene lost 6 bases, with 21 bases spanning the gap. For the CDR3, the DNA is TGCGCCAGCAGTCATCGTTATCGGGAGTCTCCTCTCAATGAGCAGTTCTTC. Protein product: CASSHRYRESPLNEQFF.

The rearrangement uses TRBV5-1 and TRBJ2-1; tentative D call: TRBD2 (6 bases). The ends were cut back, 2 bases at V and 9 bases at J, with 6 bases in the middle. Per the germline V gene, CDR1 is SGHRS and CDR2 is YFSETQ. The CDR3 contains 11 residues. Here the CDR3 DNA reads TGCGCCAGCAGCTTAGCGGGTGAGCAGTTCTTC. This encodes CASSLAGEQFF.

This chain uses TRBV2 with TRBJ1-5; the D is unclear. The CDR3 runs 14 residues. Germline V gene data show CDR1 as SNHLY and CDR2 as FYNNEI. V shed 4 bases and J shed 7 bases, with 14 bases lying between them. For the CDR3, the DNA is TGTGCCAGCAGTGCTCGGCAGGCAAGCCAGCCCCAGCATTTT. As protein: CASSARQASQPQHF. Together with reference TRBV2 and TRBJ1-5, the CDR3 gives the full variable domain: EPEVTQTPSHQVTQMGQEVILRCVPISNHLYFYWYRQILGQKVEFLVSFYNNEISEKSEIFDDQFSVERPDGSNFTLKIRSTKLEDSAMYFCASSARQASQPQHFGDGTRLSIL.

V gene TRBV15 combines with J gene TRBJ2-7; D may be TRBD2 (7 bases). Trimming took off 0 bases at V and 0 bases at J, with 15 bases between the two ends. CDR1 and CDR2 (germline): LNHNV, YYDKDF (reference sequence). The CDR3 covers 17 residues. The CDR3 sequence is CATSRDILRGASYEQYV. The CDR3 DNA is TGTGCCACCAGCAGAGATATCCTACGGGGGGCCTCCTACGAGCAGTACGTC.

The chain joins TRBV7-2 to TRBJ2-3; 10 bases match TRBD2. Germline assignment: CDR1 SGHTA and CDR2 FQGNSA. After removal of 4 bases from V and 8 bases from J, the junction contained 12 bases not matched to a gene. This CDR3 region has 16 residues. For the CDR3, the DNA is TGTGCCAGCAGCTATGTATTAGCGGGGGGTAGGGGTACGCAGTATTTT. Translating it yields CASSYVLAGGRGTQYF.

The rearrangement links TRBV7-9 to TRBJ1-1; D is perhaps TRBD1 (5 bases). The V end lost 2 bases, the J end lost 5 bases, and 12 bases lay between the germline ends. Germline CDR1 is SEHNR and CDR2 is FQNEAQ (reference sequence). This CDR3 has 14 residues. The CDR3 spells CASSLSPGITEAFF. CDR3 nucleotide sequence: TGTGCCAGCAGCTTATCCCCAGGGATTACTGAAGCTTTCTTT.

The rearrangement links TRBV2 to TRBJ1-6, with TRBD1 matching 9 bases. CDR1 and CDR2 (germline): SNHLY, FYNNEI. The CDR3 is 15 amino acids. J was trimmed by 5 bases and V by 6 bases; bases with no gene match: 5. The CDR3 sequence is CASRGDRADNSPLHF. CDR3 sequence (DNA): TGTGCCAGCAGAGGGGACAGGGCTGATAATTCACCCCTCCACTTT.

The chain links TRBV5-4 to TRBJ2-5; unclear D gene. The germline gives CDR1 SGHNT, CDR2 YYREEE (reference sequence). This CDR3 has 15 amino acids. Trimming took off 0 bases at V and 3 bases at J, with 12 bases between the two ends. CDR3 region: CASSLERRLEETQYF. CDR3 coding DNA: TGTGCCAGCAGCTTGGAGCGTAGACTGGAAGAGACCCAGTACTTC.

This clone was seen just once. The chain links TRBV24-1 to TRBJ2-5; 12 bases line up with TRBD1. This CDR3 is 19 amino acids long. CDR1 KGHDR and CDR2 SFDVKD come from the germline V gene. Trimming removed 3 bases from V and 5 bases from J; junction bases left unmatched: 15. CDR3 nucleotide sequence: TGTGCCACCAGTGATCCTGACCCGGGACAGGGGGCGAGCAGGGAGACCCAGTACTTC. This codes for CATSDPDPGQGASRETQYF.

This clone has just a few counts. The chain is built from TRBV10-1 and TRBJ2-1, with 15 bases aligning to TRBD2. Trimming cost V 2 bases and J 0 bases; bases outside gene matches: 8. Per the germline V gene, CDR1 is WNHNN and CDR2 is SYGVQD (reference sequence). The CDR3 has 20 amino acids. The chain's CDR3 is CASSEPRTSGGGSSYNEQFF. Here the CDR3 DNA reads TGCGCCAGCAGTGAGCCCCGGACTAGCGGGGGGGGGAGCTCCTACAATGAGCAGTTCTTC.

The rearrangement links TRBV13 to TRBJ2-3; D might be TRBD2 (7 bases). V was pared by 3 bases and J by 0 bases, with 13 bases between. The CDR3 totals 16 residues. Germline V gene lookup returns CDR1 PRHDT and CDR2 FYEKMQ (reference sequence). Here the CDR3 DNA reads TGTGCCAGCAGCTTCCCGCGGGGGCTTAGCACAGATACGCAGTATTTT. Protein product: CASSFPRGLSTDTQYF.

This chain's CDR3 is CASSPGLLGALGELFF. CDR3 sequence (DNA): TGTGCCAGCAGCCCTGGTCTCCTGGGGGCTCTTGGGGAGCTGTTTTTT. The genes are TRBV3-1 (or the pseudogene TRBV3-2) and TRBJ2-2; the D gene is possibly TRBD1 (6 bases). The CDR3 is 16 residues long. Trimming took off 4 bases at V and 8 bases at J, with 20 bases between the two ends. Per germline, CDR1 LGHDT and CDR2 YNNKEL (reference sequence).

The chain recombines TRBV5-6 with TRBJ1-5; tentatively, D is TRBD1 (5 bases). The CDR3 consists of 13 residues. Trimming removed 4 bases from V and 5 bases from J, with 10 bases in between. Germline values: CDR1 SGHDT, CDR2 YYEEEE. CDR3 in DNA: TGTGCCAGCAGCACAGGTTCCGATCAGCCCCAGCATTTT. Translation: CASSTGSDQPQHF. The variable domain in full, with the rest retrieved from reference TRBV5-6 and TRBJ1-5, is DAGVTQSPTHLIKTRGQQVTLRCSPKSGHDTVSWYQQALGQGPQFIFQYYEEEERQRGNFPDRFSGHQFPNYSSELNVNALLLGDSALYLCASSTGSDQPQHFGDGTRLSIL.

The chain is built from TRBV10-3 and TRBJ2-7; 8 bases align to TRBD2. The trim removed 2 bases at V and 4 bases at J, leaving 7 bases unmatched. CDR3 size: 15 residues. Germline CDR1 and CDR2: ENHRY and SYGVKD. The CDR3 loop is CAISERGSGTYEQYV. The DNA for the CDR3 is TGTGCCATCAGTGAGCGGGGTAGCGGGACTTACGAGCAGTACGTC.

The chain has TRBV5-8 and TRBJ1-3; D remains ambiguous. The CDR3 is 16 amino acids. The germline gives CDR1 SGHTS, CDR2 YDEGEE. Trimming removed 1 base at V and 0 bases at J, with 11 bases between. The CDR3 coding sequence is TGTGCCAGCAGCTTGTGGAAGTCAGGCTCTGGAAACACCATATATTTT. It encodes CASSLWKSGSGNTIYF.

Written as DNA, the CDR3 is TGTGCCAGCAGTTCAGACAGGCACGAGCAGTACTTC. Translated: CASSSDRHEQYF. The chain couples TRBV28 to TRBJ2-7; tentative D call: TRBD1 (6 bases). The V and J ends lost 4 bases and 5 bases respectively, with 9 bases between them. CDR1 and CDR2 from the germline V gene are MDHEN and SYDVKM. The length of the CDR3 is 12 residues.

The chain combines TRBV5-1 with TRBJ1-1, with D maybe TRBD1 (6 bases). Trimming cost V 0 bases and J 2 bases, with 8 bases left between them. This CDR3 has 14 residues. Germline V gene sequence: CDR1 SGHRS, CDR2 YFSETQ. The CDR3 DNA reads TGCGCCAGCAGCTTGGCCAGGGGAAACACTGAAGCTTTCTTT. Protein: CASSLARGNTEAFF. Full variable domain (missing parts from reference TRBV5-1 and TRBJ1-1): KAGVTQTPRYLIKTRGQQVTLSCSPISGHRSVSWYQQTPGQGLQFLFEYFSETQRNKGNFPGRFSGRQFSNSRSEMNVSTLELGDSALYLCASSLARGNTEAFFGQGTRLTVV.

The CDR3 sequence: CASSLDWGGAPGTQYF. CDR3 coding DNA: TGCGCCAGCAGCTTGGATTGGGGAGGCGCCCCCGGTACGCAGTATTTT. The rearrangement uses TRBV5-1 and TRBJ2-3; D possibly corresponds to TRBD2 (6 bases). V shed 0 bases and J shed 8 bases, with 19 bases lying between them. Germline V gene sequence: CDR1 SGHRS, CDR2 YFSETQ. The CDR3 runs to 16 residues.

The rearrangement uses TRBV18 and TRBJ1-1; perhaps TRBD1 as D (6 bases). This CDR3 is built from 16 residues. Germline assignment: CDR1 KGHSH and CDR2 LQKENI. V was pared by 0 bases and J by 2 bases, with 13 bases between. The CDR3 is CASSPPSRGANTEAFF. DNA of the CDR3: TGTGCCAGCTCACCACCGAGTCGGGGGGCAAACACTGAAGCTTTCTTT.